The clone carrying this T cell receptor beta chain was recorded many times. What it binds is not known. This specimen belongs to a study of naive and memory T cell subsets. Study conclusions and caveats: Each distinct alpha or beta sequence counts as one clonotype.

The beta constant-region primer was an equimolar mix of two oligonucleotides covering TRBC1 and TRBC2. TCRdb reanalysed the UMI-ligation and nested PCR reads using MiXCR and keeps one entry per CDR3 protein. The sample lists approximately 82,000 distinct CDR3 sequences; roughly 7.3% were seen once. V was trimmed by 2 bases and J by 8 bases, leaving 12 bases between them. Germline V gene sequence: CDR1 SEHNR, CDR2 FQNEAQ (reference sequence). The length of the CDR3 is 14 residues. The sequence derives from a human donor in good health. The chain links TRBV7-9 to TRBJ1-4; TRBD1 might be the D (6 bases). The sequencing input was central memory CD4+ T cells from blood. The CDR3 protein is CASSLSVQGEKLFF. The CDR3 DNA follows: TGTGCCAGCAGCTTATCTGTCCAGGGGGAAAAACTGTTTTTT.